The entry below describes one T cell receptor beta chain. The junction shows a germline mismatch at one end, possibly a read error. This specimen comes from a study of molecular identifiers for immune sequencing clone quantification. The CDR3 runs to 15 residues. Making the bulk TCR libraries relied on previously described methods and listed TCR primers. TCRdb fed the PCR reads into MiXCR, producing one record per CDR3 protein. The data show tens of thousands of distinct CDR3 sequences, with roughly 24% seen just once and 1.5% to 2% held by the top ten. This clonotype was obtained from a human donor in good health. Some libraries in this study had Jurkat cell RNA spiked in. The sequenced sample was naive CD8+ T cells from blood, with Jurkat cell RNA spiked in. Specified subset: FACS-sorted CD8+CD4-CCR7+CD45RA+ naive T cells. This chain uses TRBV12-3 or TRBV12-4 with TRBJ1-5, with 7 bases that match TRBD1. The CDR3, as DNA: TGTGCCAGCAGCCCAGGGGGGGTTAGCAGTCAGCCCCAGCATTTT. This gives the protein CASSPGGVSSQPQHF.